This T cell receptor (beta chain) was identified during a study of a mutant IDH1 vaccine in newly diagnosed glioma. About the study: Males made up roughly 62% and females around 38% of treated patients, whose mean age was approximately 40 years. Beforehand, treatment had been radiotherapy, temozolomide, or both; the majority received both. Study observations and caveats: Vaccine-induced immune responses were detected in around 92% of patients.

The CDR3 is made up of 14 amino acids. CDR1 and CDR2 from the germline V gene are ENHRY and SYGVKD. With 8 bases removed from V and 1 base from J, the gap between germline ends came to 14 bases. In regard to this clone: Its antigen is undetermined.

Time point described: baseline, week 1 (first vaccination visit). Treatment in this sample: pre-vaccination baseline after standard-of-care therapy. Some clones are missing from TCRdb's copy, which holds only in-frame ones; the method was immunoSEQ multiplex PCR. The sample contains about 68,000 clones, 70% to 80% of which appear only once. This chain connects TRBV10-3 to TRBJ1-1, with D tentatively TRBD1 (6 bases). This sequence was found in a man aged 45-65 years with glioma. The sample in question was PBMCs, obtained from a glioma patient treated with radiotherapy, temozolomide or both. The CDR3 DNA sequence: TGTGCCATCGGGGGGGGGCACCAGAACACTGAAGCTTTCTTT. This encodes CAIGGGHQNTEAFF.